This TCR beta chain was captured in a study of Ad26.COV2.S vaccination and SARS-CoV-2 variants. Study as a whole: In the study, Ad26.COV2.S was injected intramuscularly once, or twice 56 days apart.

The repertoire was sequenced with immunoSEQ multiplex PCR; TCRdb's copy has only in-frame clones and lacks some. Seen here are roughly 510,000 clones, 87% observed once, and the top ten hold more than 10%. Points from the study as a whole: Analyses of TCR breadth and depth may have underestimated total T cell responses.

CDR1 is MDHEN, CDR2 SYDVKM, per germline. J gave up 6 bases and V 5 bases, and 7 bases lay outside the gene matches. The length of the CDR3 is 15 residues. The treatment: over 15 received Ad26.COV2.S at low or high dose, single or two shots; roughly five received placebo; per-sample allocation not given. After the first vaccine or placebo injection, samples were drawn on day 63. Adults aged 18-55 years in Boston included the donor. About this clone itself: Its antigen is undetermined.

The starting material was peripheral blood, obtained in a trial of Ad26.COV2.S vaccine versus placebo. This receptor was obtained from a person aged 18-65 years who received the Ad26.COV2.S COVID-19 vaccine or a placebo. The chain employs TRBV28 and TRBJ2-1, with TRBD2 matching 10 bases. DNA of the CDR3: TGTGCCAGCAGTCCTAGAACTAGCGGGATCAATGAGCAGTTCTTC. This codes for CASSPRTSGINEQFF.